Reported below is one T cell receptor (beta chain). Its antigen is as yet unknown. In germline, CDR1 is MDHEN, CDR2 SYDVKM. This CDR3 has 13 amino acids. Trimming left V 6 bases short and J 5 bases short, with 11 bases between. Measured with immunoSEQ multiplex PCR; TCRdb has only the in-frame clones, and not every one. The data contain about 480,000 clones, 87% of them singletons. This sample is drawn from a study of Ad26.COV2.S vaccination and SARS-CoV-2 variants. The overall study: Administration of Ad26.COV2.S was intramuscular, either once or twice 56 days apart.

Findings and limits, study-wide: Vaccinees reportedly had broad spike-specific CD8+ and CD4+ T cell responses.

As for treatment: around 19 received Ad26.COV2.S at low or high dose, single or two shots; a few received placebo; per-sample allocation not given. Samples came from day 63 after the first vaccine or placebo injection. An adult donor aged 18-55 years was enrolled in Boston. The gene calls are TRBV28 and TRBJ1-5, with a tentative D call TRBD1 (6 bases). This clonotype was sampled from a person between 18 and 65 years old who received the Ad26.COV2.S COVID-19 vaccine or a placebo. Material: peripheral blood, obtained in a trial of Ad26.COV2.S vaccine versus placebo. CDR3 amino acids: CASSTGSDQPQHF. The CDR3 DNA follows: TGTGCCAGCAGCACAGGGAGCGATCAGCCCCAGCATTTT.